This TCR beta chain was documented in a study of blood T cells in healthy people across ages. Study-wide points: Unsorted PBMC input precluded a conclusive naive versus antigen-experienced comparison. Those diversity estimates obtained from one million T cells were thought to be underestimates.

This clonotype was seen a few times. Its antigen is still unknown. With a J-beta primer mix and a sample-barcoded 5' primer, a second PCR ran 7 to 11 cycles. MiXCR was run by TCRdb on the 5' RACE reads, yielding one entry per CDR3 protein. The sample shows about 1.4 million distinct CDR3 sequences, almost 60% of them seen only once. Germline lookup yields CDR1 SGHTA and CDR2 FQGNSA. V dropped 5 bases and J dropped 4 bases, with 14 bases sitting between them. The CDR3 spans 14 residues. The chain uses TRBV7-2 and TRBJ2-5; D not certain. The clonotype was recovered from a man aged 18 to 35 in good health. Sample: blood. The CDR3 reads CASSRSPWRETQYF. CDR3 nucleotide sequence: TGTGCCAGCAGCCGATCCCCCTGGAGAGAGACCCAGTACTTC.